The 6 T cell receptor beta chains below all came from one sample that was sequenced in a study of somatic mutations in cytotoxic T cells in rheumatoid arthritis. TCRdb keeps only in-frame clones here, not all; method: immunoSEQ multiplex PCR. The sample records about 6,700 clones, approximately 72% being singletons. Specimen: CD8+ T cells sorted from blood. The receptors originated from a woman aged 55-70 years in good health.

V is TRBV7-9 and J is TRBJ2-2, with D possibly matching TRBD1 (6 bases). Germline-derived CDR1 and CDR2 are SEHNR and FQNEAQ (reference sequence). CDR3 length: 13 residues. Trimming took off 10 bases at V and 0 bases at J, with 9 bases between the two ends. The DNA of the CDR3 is TGTGCCACCGGGACACCGAACACCGGGGAGCTGTTTTTT. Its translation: CATGTPNTGELFF.

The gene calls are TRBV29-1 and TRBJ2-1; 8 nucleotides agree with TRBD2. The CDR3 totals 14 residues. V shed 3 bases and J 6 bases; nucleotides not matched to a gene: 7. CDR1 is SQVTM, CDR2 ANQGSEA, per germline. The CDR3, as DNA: TGCAGCGTTGACACAGCGGGAGATCGCAATGAGCAGTTCTTC. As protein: CSVDTAGDRNEQFF.

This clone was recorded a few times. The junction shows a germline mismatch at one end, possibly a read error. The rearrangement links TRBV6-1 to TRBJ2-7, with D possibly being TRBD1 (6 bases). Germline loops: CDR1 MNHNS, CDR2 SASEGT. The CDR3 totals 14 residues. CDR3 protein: CASRDRWGTYEQYF. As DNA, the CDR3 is TGTGCCAGCCGTGACAGGTGGGGCACCTACGAGCAGTACTTC.

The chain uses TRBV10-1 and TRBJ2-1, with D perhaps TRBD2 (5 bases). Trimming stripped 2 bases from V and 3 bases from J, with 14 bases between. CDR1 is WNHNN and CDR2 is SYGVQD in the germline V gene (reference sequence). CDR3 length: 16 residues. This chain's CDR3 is CASSERLATGYNEQFF. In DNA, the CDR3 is TGCGCCAGCAGTGAGCGCTTAGCGACTGGCTACAATGAGCAGTTCTTC.

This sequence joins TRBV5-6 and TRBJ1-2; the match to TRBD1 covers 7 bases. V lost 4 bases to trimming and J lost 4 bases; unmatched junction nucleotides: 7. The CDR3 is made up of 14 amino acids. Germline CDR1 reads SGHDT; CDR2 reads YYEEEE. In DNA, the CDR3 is TGTGCCAGCAGCAAATCGACAGGGACCTATGGCTACACCTTC. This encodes CASSKSTGTYGYTF.

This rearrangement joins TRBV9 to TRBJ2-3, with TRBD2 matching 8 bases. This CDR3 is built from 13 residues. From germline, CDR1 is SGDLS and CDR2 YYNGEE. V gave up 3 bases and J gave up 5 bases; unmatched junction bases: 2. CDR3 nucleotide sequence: TGTGCCAGCAGCGAGAGCGGGGGAGATACGCAGTATTTT. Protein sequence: CASSESGGDTQYF.